A selection of T cell receptor beta chains follows, all from one sample in a study of cytomegalovirus exposure and HLA in healthy donors. The method was immunoSEQ multiplex PCR; TCRdb's version includes in-frame clones alone and lacks a portion of them. The sample consists of about 130,000 clones, around 80% of them appearing once. The sample was PBMCs. The origin of the receptors is a man under 40 in good health. CDR3s include the opening cysteine and the closing phenylalanine or tryptophan. D genes are given only for firm matches. The size field is filled for only some rows; it gives once, few, many or a size class.

size	D	J	V	DNA	CDR3
.	.	TRBJ1-2	TRBV4-1	TGCGCCAGCAGCCAAGAACCCAGGCACTATGGCTACACCTTC	CASSQEPRHYGYTF
few	.	TRBJ2-2	TRBV7-9	TGTGCCAGCGGGGGGACCGGGGAGCTGTTTTTT	CASGGTGELFF
.	.	TRBJ2-1	TRBV7-6	TGTGCCAGCAGCCCTAGAGTCAATGAGCAGTTCTTC	CASSPRVNEQFF
.	.	TRBJ2-5	TRBV18	TGTGCCAGCTCACCGTGGGACCTCCTAGCGGAGACCCAGTACTTC	CASSPWDLLAETQYF
.	.	TRBJ2-2	TRBV28	TGTGCCAGCCTTAGTGGCGGCGGGGGGGAGCTGTTTTTT	CASLSGGGGELFF
.	.	TRBJ1-2	TRBV7-9	TGTGCCAGCAGCTTAGCACGGAACTATGGCTACACCTTC	CASSLARNYGYTF
.	.	TRBJ2-7	TRBV29-1	TGCAGCGCGGCAGCAGGAGGGGAAGAGCAGTACTTC	CSAAAGGEEQYF
.	TRBD1	TRBJ2-7	TRBV28	TGTGCCAGCACCCCTGCGGGACAGGGAGGGGGATTCTCCTACGAGCAGTACTTC	CASTPAGQGGGFSYEQYF
.	TRBD1	TRBJ2-2	TRBV7-2	TGTGCCAGCAGCTTCCTACAGGGGACCGGGGAGCTGTTTTTT	CASSFLQGTGELFF
.	.	TRBJ1-1	TRBV9	TGTGCCAGCAGCGTAGGCGGCAGCAACACTGAAGCTTTCTTT	CASSVGGSNTEAFF
.	.	TRBJ2-3	TRBV6-6	TGTGCCAGCAGCCCTAGCACAGATACGCAGTATTTT	CASSPSTDTQYF
.	TRBD2	TRBJ2-1	TRBV11-1	TGTGCCAGCAGCGCACTAGCGGGCCACAATGAGCAGTTCTTC	CASSALAGHNEQFF
.	TRBD1	TRBJ2-1	TRBV6-4	TGTGCCAGCAGCCGCACCGGACAGGGGTCCTACAATGAGCAGTTCTTC	CASSRTGQGSYNEQFF
once	TRBD1	TRBJ2-7	TRBV7-9	TGTGCCAGCAGCCAGGACAGGGGGAGATACGAGCAGTACTTC	CASSQDRGRYEQYF
.	.	TRBJ2-7	TRBV7-3	TGTGCCAGCAGCTCGGATCCCGGGTACGAGCAGTACTTC	CASSSDPGYEQYF
.	.	TRBJ2-1	TRBV7-3	TGTGCCAGCAGCCCCGTGGGAAGCGGCAATGAGCAGTTCTTC	CASSPVGSGNEQFF
.	TRBD1	TRBJ2-7	TRBV6-4	TGTGCCAGCAGTTCACACGGATTAGGGGGCCGGGACGAGCAGTACTTC	CASSSHGLGGRDEQYF
.	TRBD2	TRBJ2-7	TRBV29-1	TGCAGCGTTGAACTAGCGGGTGGCGCATACGAGCAGTACTTC	CSVELAGGAYEQYF
.	TRBD1	TRBJ1-1	TRBV11-2	TGTGCCAGCAGCGGAAGACTCCGGGACAGGGGGCGAAGTTCCACTGAAGCTTTCTTT	CASSGRLRDRGRSSTEAFF
.	.	TRBJ2-1	TRBV6-5	TGTGCCAGCAGTTACTCCGGGGACAATGAGCAGTTCTTC	CASSYSGDNEQFF
.	.	TRBJ1-1	TRBV29-1	TGCAGCGCCTCGACAGGACAGAACACTGAAGCTTTCTTT	CSASTGQNTEAFF
few	TRBD1	TRBJ2-7	TRBV4-1	TGCGCCAGCAGCCAAGTGGTACAGGGGGCCTACGAGCAGTACTTC	CASSQVVQGAYEQYF
few	TRBD1	TRBJ2-7	TRBV28	TGTGCCAGTTCCGCGACAGGGGCCCTCTCCTACGAGCAGTACTTC	CASSATGALSYEQYF
.	TRBD1	TRBJ2-5	TRBV18	TGTGCCAGCTCACCTAGCAGGGGGCGAGAGACCCAGTACTTC	CASSPSRGRETQYF
few	.	TRBJ2-2	TRBV4-3	TGCGCCAGCAGCCAAGACCCACCGCGGGCAAGACGGAACACCGGGGAGCTGTTTTTT	CASSQDPPRARRNTGELFF
.	TRBD1	TRBJ2-1	TRBV5-1	TGCGCCAGCAGCTCTTCTGGGACAGCTGCTTACAATGAGCAGTTCTTC	CASSSSGTAAYNEQFF
.	.	TRBJ2-7	TRBV6-5	TGTGCCAGCAGTTACGGCAGGGGGGACCCGGGTTGGTTC	CASSYGRGDPGWF
.	TRBD1	TRBJ2-7	TRBV18	TGTGCCAGCTCACCACGAGAGACAGGGCAGGGCGAGCAGTACTTC	CASSPRETGQGEQYF
.	.	TRBJ2-3	TRBV7-2	TGTGCCAGCAGCCTGGATCCGGGGGATACGCAGTATTTT	CASSLDPGDTQYF
.	TRBD2	TRBJ2-7	TRBV4-1	TGCGCCAGCAGCCAACGCCGGGGGGCCTACGAGCAGTACTTC	CASSQRRGAYEQYF
.	.	TRBJ2-7	TRBV6-4	TGTGCCAGCAGTGACCCGACGGGGACACGGACATCCTACGAGCAGTACTTC	CASSDPTGTRTSYEQYF
.	.	TRBJ1-1	TRBV30	TGTGCCTGGAGGCCCACAGGGACGGGGGGCAACACTGAAGCTTTCTTT	CAWRPTGTGGNTEAFF
.	.	TRBJ1-5	TRBV19	TGTGCCAGTAGTATAGGGGGCCAGGGATGGTTCAGGCAGCCCCAGCATTTT	CASSIGGQGWFRQPQHF
once	.	TRBJ2-7	TRBV28	TGTGCCAGCACTCCCGGACCAGGGTGGGGCACGCAGTACTTC	CASTPGPGWGTQYF
.	TRBD1	TRBJ2-7	TRBV9	TGTGCCAGCAGCGCAGGGGGCTCCTCCTACGAGCAGTACTTC	CASSAGGSSYEQYF
.	TRBD2	TRBJ2-7	TRBV18	TGTGCCAGCTCACCAGGAGGATTAGCGGGAGCCTACGAGCAGTACTTC	CASSPGGLAGAYEQYF